The 12 T cell receptor beta chains below come from one sample, sequenced in a study of blood T cells in healthy people across ages. Primers used in a second PCR of about 7 to 12 cycles were a sample-barcoded 5' primer and a J-beta primer mix. TCRdb independently ran MiXCR on the 5' RACE reads; one entry per CDR3 protein. Altogether hundreds of thousands of distinct CDR3 sequences are present, 20% to 25% being singletons, with the ten largest covering under 9.5%. The same sample was also studied in work on T cells of mothers and their children.

The sample was blood. The receptors were sampled from a boy younger than 18 in good health.

As regards this clonotype: One end of the junction varies from germline; a read error may be responsible. The genes are TRBV12-3 or TRBV12-4 and TRBJ2-4; 7 bases match TRBD1. CDR3 length: 13 residues. The CDR3 region has the DNA TGTGCCCGCAGTTACCAGGGGGAAAACATTCAGTACTTC. Amino acid sequence: CARSYQGENIQYF.

The rearrangement links TRBV4-3 to TRBJ1-2; no clear D. Germline V gives CDR1 LGHNA, CDR2 YSLEER. The CDR3 runs 15 residues. The germline V and J ends were trimmed by 0 bases and 3 bases, with 11 bases remaining between them. CDR3 in DNA: TGCGCCAGCAGCCAAGAATATGGGGAATACTATGGCTACACCTTC. The encoded protein is CASSQEYGEYYGYTF.

In DNA, the CDR3 is TGTGCCAGCAGTTTTCCACAAACGGGACAGGAGAACTACGAGCAGTACTTC. Translating it yields CASSFPQTGQENYEQYF. The chain recombines TRBV28 with TRBJ2-7; 8 bases align to TRBD1. CDR1 and CDR2 from the germline V gene are MDHEN and SYDVKM. The CDR3 runs to 17 residues. The V segment lost 3 bases and the J segment 3 bases; nucleotides outside the gene matches: 13.

V and J are TRBV4-1 and TRBJ1-4; D remains unclear. This CDR3 has 13 amino acids. Germline V lookup: CDR1 MGHRA, CDR2 YSYEKL. Trimming removed 2 bases at V and 8 bases at J, with 9 bases between. The CDR3 sequence is CASSQSPLEKLFF. CDR3 coding DNA: TGCGCCAGCAGCCAAAGTCCCTTGGAAAAACTGTTTTTT.

V usage is TRBV29-1 and J usage is TRBJ2-3, with D tentatively TRBD2 (5 bases). Germline-derived CDR1 and CDR2 are SQVTM and ANQGSEA. Between the trimmed V and J ends, which lost 0 bases and 2 bases, there was a span of 12 bases. The CDR3 consists of 15 residues. The CDR3 loop is CSVEDLSGATDTQYF. DNA for the CDR3: TGCAGCGTTGAAGATCTAAGCGGTGCCACAGATACGCAGTATTTT.

The chain recombines TRBV28 with TRBJ2-1, with a weak D call TRBD1 (5 bases). The J call may be in error: the DNA end matches TRBJ2-5 better. From germline, CDR1 is MDHEN and CDR2 SYDVKM. This CDR3 contains 17 residues. The CDR3 loop reads CASSNLQGLPLQETQYF. The CDR3 DNA reads TGTGCCAGCAGCAACCTGCAGGGTCTCCCCTTACAAGAGACCCAGTACTTC.

J is TRBJ1-1 and V is TRBV5-6; 7 nucleotides match TRBD1. Germline-derived CDR1 and CDR2 are SGHDT and YYEEEE. The CDR3 contains 13 residues. V gave up 2 bases and J gave up 8 bases; unmatched junction bases: 6. CDR3: CASSFNTGAEAFF. CDR3 nucleotide sequence: TGTGCCAGCAGCTTCAATACAGGGGCAGAAGCTTTCTTT. The full variable domain, completed using reference TRBV5-6 and TRBJ1-1, is DAGVTQSPTHLIKTRGQQVTLRCSPKSGHDTVSWYQQALGQGPQFIFQYYEEEERQRGNFPDRFSGHQFPNYSSELNVNALLLGDSALYLCASSFNTGAEAFFGQGTRLTVV.

Here the CDR3 reads CASSFSPPRQGVTPGNTIYF. The DNA for the CDR3 is TGTGCCAGCAGCTTTAGCCCCCCGCGACAGGGAGTTACTCCTGGAAACACCATATATTTT. This sequence joins TRBV7-2 and TRBJ1-3; 7 bases agree with TRBD1. The ends lost 3 bases at V and 2 bases at J; junction bases unmatched: 19. This CDR3 has 20 residues. Germline CDR1 and CDR2: SGHTA and FQGNSA.

There are a few counts of this clonotype. V is TRBV14 and J is TRBJ1-6; no reliable D call. Germline V gene sequence: CDR1 SGHDN, CDR2 FVKESK. V was clipped by 2 bases and J by 9 bases, with 8 bases between them. CDR3 length equals 13 residues. DNA for the CDR3: TGTGCCAGCAGCCAACTAAGGGTTTCACCCCTCCACTTT. Translating it yields CASSQLRVSPLHF.

The gene calls are TRBV27 and TRBJ2-1; TRBD2 agrees at 15 bases. This CDR3 is built from 18 residues. Germline CDR1 reads MNHEY; CDR2 reads SMNVEV (reference sequence). The junction had 9 bases not matched to a gene; V was cut back by 5 bases and J by 4 bases. CDR3 protein: CASSPGGTSGRSYNEQFF. The CDR3 DNA follows: TGTGCCAGCAGTCCCGGGGGGACTAGCGGGAGGTCTTACAATGAGCAGTTCTTC.

The V and J genes are TRBV19 and TRBJ1-4; 7 bases line up with TRBD1. V trimming: 6 bases; J trimming: 7 bases; junction bases outside the gene matches: 8. Germline lookup yields CDR1 LNHDA and CDR2 SQIVND (reference sequence). The CDR3 length is 14 residues. The CDR3 nucleotides are TGTGCCAGTAGGAACCGACAGGGTGGTGAAAAACTGTTTTTT. Protein sequence: CASRNRQGGEKLFF.

This clonotype was detected ten times or more. The rearrangement uses TRBV10-3 and TRBJ2-3; 9 nucleotides match TRBD1. Germline V CDR1 and CDR2: ENHRY, SYGVKD. V lost 6 bases, J lost 4 bases, and 11 bases stayed unmatched. The CDR3 has 16 residues. CDR3 sequence (DNA): TGTGCCATCAGCCCTGCGGCGACAGGGGGTGCAGATACGCAGTATTTT. The encoded protein is CAISPAATGGADTQYF.